This passage covers 26 T cell receptor beta chains from one sample sequenced in a study of T cells in Graves' hyperthyroidism and ophthalmopathy. Researchers took RNA transcripts and amplified the TCR beta CDR3 regions from them. HTBI primers were used for first-round RT-PCR of the TCR CDR3. In TCRdb, the multiplex PCR reads were re-called with MiXCR into one record per CDR3 protein. This table holds around 33,000 distinct CDR3 sequences, around half found once. Sequenced sample: blood. These TCRs come from a woman aged 50 to 60 with Graves' hyperthyroidism that later progressed to Graves' ophthalmopathy.

This clonotype was detected many times. This rearrangement joins TRBV5-4 to TRBJ2-1; 10 positions match TRBD2. The CDR3 extends over 14 amino acids. Germline lookup yields CDR1 SGHNT and CDR2 YYREEE (reference sequence). V was pared by 5 bases and J by 4 bases, with 3 bases of the junction left unmatched. CDR3 region: CASRLAGLYNEQFF. The DNA of the CDR3 is TGTGCCAGCAGACTAGCGGGATTATACAATGAGCAGTTCTTC.

This clonotype occurred many times. CDR3 residues: CASSQGVGQQNTEAFF. DNA of the CDR3: TGTGCCAGCAGCCAAGGTGTCGGACAGCAGAACACTGAAGCTTTCTTT. The rearrangement joins TRBV4-2 to TRBJ1-1; D perhaps matches TRBD1 (6 bases). This CDR3 is 16 amino acids long. From germline, CDR1 is LGHNA and CDR2 YNFKEQ. The V and J ends lost 1 base and 1 base respectively, with 13 bases between them.

This clonotype is classed as medium-sized. The J gene is TRBJ2-7, the V gene TRBV7-2, with 9 bases matching TRBD1. CDR3 size: 15 residues. The junction had 6 bases not matched to a gene; V was cut back by 1 base and J by 5 bases. Per germline, CDR1 SGHTA and CDR2 FQGNSA. CDR3 protein: CASSLVGQGFHEQYF. The CDR3 DNA sequence: TGTGCCAGCAGCTTAGTGGGACAGGGATTCCACGAGCAGTACTTC.

By frequency in the sample, this clonotype is medium-sized. The rearrangement joins TRBV29-1 to TRBJ2-3; D is perhaps TRBD1 (5 bases). Trimming shortened V by 6 bases and J by 4 bases, and 11 bases separated the two germline ends. This CDR3 spans 12 amino acids. Germline CDR1 SQVTM, CDR2 ANQGSEA. CDR3 loop: CSVTVGADTQYF. The CDR3 coding sequence is TGCAGCGTGACAGTAGGAGCAGATACGCAGTATTTT.

In DNA, the CDR3 is TGTGCCAGCAGCTTAGGACTAGCGGGAGGCACAGATACGCAGTATTTT. Protein product: CASSLGLAGGTDTQYF. The V call is TRBV7-2, the J call TRBJ2-3; 12 nucleotides line up with TRBD2. This CDR3 comprises 16 residues. V was clipped by 1 base and J by 1 base; unmatched bases: 0. CDR1 SGHTA and CDR2 FQGNSA come from the germline V gene.

Within the sample, this clonotype is medium-sized. The CDR3 is CATSDGQGSWAFF. CDR3 sequence (DNA): TGTGCCACCAGTGATGGACAGGGTTCATGGGCTTTCTTT. The chain combines TRBV24-1 with TRBJ1-1, with 8 nucleotides matching TRBD1. Losses at the gene ends were 3 bases for V and 11 bases for J; bases not matched to a gene: 7. CDR1 KGHDR and CDR2 SFDVKD come from the germline V gene. This CDR3 spans 13 amino acids.

There are many counts of this clonotype. J is TRBJ1-1 and V is TRBV19; tentative D call: TRBD1 (5 bases). From germline, CDR1 is LNHDA and CDR2 SQIVND (reference sequence). Trimming removed 3 bases from V and 3 bases from J, with 14 bases in between. The CDR3 contains 15 residues. The CDR3 DNA reads TGTGCCAGTAGTATTTATTGGGGGACGGACACTGAAGCTTTCTTT. It translates to CASSIYWGTDTEAFF.

The chain carries TRBV20-1 and TRBJ2-5; 12 positions match TRBD1. Germline CDR1 DFQATT, CDR2 SNEGSKA (reference sequence). J gave up 9 bases and V 6 bases, and 14 bases lay outside the gene matches. This CDR3 has 15 residues. The DNA of the CDR3 is TGCAGTGCAGCCACCGGGACAGGGGGCAATCAGCCCCAGTACTTC. Its protein product is CSAATGTGGNQPQYF.

In its sample, this clonotype was seen many times. The chain combines TRBV20-1 with TRBJ1-5; D remains ambiguous. CDR1 is DFQATT, CDR2 SNEGSKA, per germline (reference sequence). V was shortened by 3 bases and J by 7 bases, with 16 bases between the two germline ends. The CDR3 consists of 14 residues. The CDR3 sequence: CSASEPQEGQPQHF. CDR3 coding DNA: TGCAGTGCTAGTGAACCCCAAGAAGGGCAGCCCCAGCATTTT.

The chain employs TRBV24-1 and TRBJ2-7; the D gene is possibly TRBD2 (6 bases). The CDR3 has 16 residues. Germline V gene lookup returns CDR1 KGHDR and CDR2 SFDVKD. Trimming removed 3 bases from V and 5 bases from J, with 19 bases in between. CDR3 DNA: TGTGCCACCAGTGATGTAGTAGGGGAGGTTCAGAACGAGCAGTACTTC. Residues: CATSDVVGEVQNEQYF.

Comment on this clonotype: The conserved closing phenylalanine or tryptophan is absent in this CDR3, likely reflecting a read error. The limits of the CDR3 on the DNA are not certain, so only TCRdb's listed CDR3 is given. This chain links TRBV5-1 with TRBJ2-3; the DNA was not used to check the table's D call, TRBD1. The germline V gene encodes CDR1 SGHRS and CDR2 YFSETQ. The CDR3 totals 10 residues, both ends included. The CDR3 region is CASSTGARNY.

This clonotype has at least ten counts. This chain joins TRBV19 and TRBJ2-7, with 9 bases identical to TRBD1. The V gene end was trimmed by 3 bases and the J gene end by 4 bases; junction bases not matched to a gene: 4. This CDR3 is built from 14 residues. The V gene's germline CDR1 is LNHDA and CDR2 SQIVND (reference sequence). The CDR3 region has the DNA TGTGCCAGTAGTATCGGACAGGGGAATTACGAGCAGTACTTC. The encoded protein is CASSIGQGNYEQYF.

This clonotype was seen ten or more times. This sequence joins TRBV6-1 and TRBJ2-7, with 15 bases identical to TRBD2. Germline lookup yields CDR1 MNHNS and CDR2 SASEGT. The ends lost 4 bases at V and 4 bases at J; junction bases unmatched: 8. CDR3 size: 17 residues. CDR3 amino acids: CASSGRTSGRGAYEQYF. The CDR3 nucleotides read TGTGCCAGCAGTGGAAGGACTAGCGGGAGGGGAGCATACGAGCAGTACTTC.

This clonotype was seen ten or more times. The chain is built from TRBV30 and TRBJ1-5; D is unresolved. The V end was cut by 0 bases, the J end by 3 bases, with 6 bases between. This CDR3 spans 13 amino acids. The germline V gene has CDR1 GTSNPN and CDR2 SVGIG (reference sequence). The CDR3 region has the DNA TGTGCCTGGAGTGTAGGCTACAATCAGCCCCAGCATTTT. This sequence encodes CAWSVGYNQPQHF. The whole variable domain, filled in from reference TRBV30 and TRBJ1-5, reads SQTIHQWPATLVQPVGSPLSLECTVEGTSNPNLYWYRQAAGRGLQLLFYSVGIGQISSEVPQNLSASRPQDRQFILSSKKLLLSDSGFYLCAWSVGYNQPQHFGDGTRLSIL.

In this sample, this clonotype turned up many times. The rearrangement joins TRBV7-9 to TRBJ2-7, with TRBD1 matching 10 bases. Losses at the gene ends were 5 bases for V and 2 bases for J; bases not matched to a gene: 3. CDR3 length: 14 amino acids. The germline gives CDR1 SEHNR, CDR2 FQNEAQ (reference sequence). CDR3 region: CASSRGTGAYEQYF. CDR3 DNA sequence: TGTGCCAGCAGCCGTGGGACAGGGGCCTACGAGCAGTACTTC.

The CDR3 sequence: CAISESGGDQPQHF. The CDR3 nucleotides are TGTGCCATCAGTGAGTCTGGAGGCGATCAGCCCCAGCATTTT. The chain couples TRBV10-3 to TRBJ1-5; D uncertain. The CDR3 contains 14 residues. The V gene's germline CDR1 is ENHRY and CDR2 SYGVKD. The V end was cut by 0 bases, the J end by 5 bases, with 8 bases between.

The rearrangement links TRBV7-2 to TRBJ2-6; D gene ambiguous. Germline CDR1 and CDR2: SGHTA and FQGNSA. This CDR3 contains 19 residues. The V gene lost 3 bases and the J gene lost 1 base, with 19 bases spanning the gap. CDR3 loop: CASSLENTIYFSGANVLTF. As DNA, the CDR3 is TGTGCCAGCAGCTTGGAGAACACCATATATTTTTCTGGGGCCAACGTCCTGACTTTC. The entire variable domain, with the rest obtained from reference TRBV7-2 and TRBJ2-6, is as follows: GAGVSQSPSNKVTEKGKDVELRCDPISGHTALYWYRQSLGQGLEFLIYFQGNSAPDKSGLPSDRFSAERTGGSVSTLTIQRTQQEDSAVYLCASSLENTIYFSGANVLTFGAGSRLTVL.

There are many counts of this clonotype. A read error is possible here, since a much larger clone lies one base away. This rearrangement joins TRBV20-1 to TRBJ2-3; TRBD2 might be the D (6 bases). The germline gives CDR1 DFQATT, CDR2 SNEGSKA (reference sequence). The CDR3 covers 12 residues. The CDR3 loop reads CSASGSGDAQYF. The CDR3 nucleotides are TGCAGTGCTAGCGGGAGTGGAGATGCGCAGTATTTT.

This clonotype was counted many times. V gene TRBV5-1 combines with J gene TRBJ1-4; 7 positions match TRBD1. The V gene end was trimmed by 0 bases and the J gene end by 5 bases; junction bases not matched to a gene: 10. CDR3 length: 17 residues. Looked up from germline, CDR1 is SGHRS and CDR2 is YFSETQ. The CDR3: CASSLVPPGQLNEKLFF. CDR3 in DNA: TGCGCCAGCAGCTTGGTACCTCCGGGACAGCTAAATGAAAAACTGTTTTTT. Looking up the rest from reference TRBV5-1 and TRBJ1-4 gives the full variable domain: KAGVTQTPRYLIKTRGQQVTLSCSPISGHRSVSWYQQTPGQGLQFLFEYFSETQRNKGNFPGRFSGRQFSNSRSEMNVSTLELGDSALYLCASSLVPPGQLNEKLFFGSGTQLSVL.

This clonotype was found many times. The chain recombines TRBV7-3 with TRBJ2-2; D not resolved. V was trimmed by 1 base and J by 7 bases, leaving 13 bases between them. Looked up from germline, CDR1 is SGHTA and CDR2 is FQGTGA. The CDR3 loop spans 15 amino acids. CDR3 DNA sequence: TGTGCCAGCAGCTTAAACCCTGGTTGGGGCGGGGAGCTGTTTTTT. The encoded protein is CASSLNPGWGGELFF.

V and J are TRBV19 and TRBJ2-1; D remains ambiguous. V dropped 10 bases and J dropped 5 bases, with 18 bases sitting between them. The CDR3 runs to 14 residues. The germline V gene has CDR1 LNHDA and CDR2 SQIVND (reference sequence). CDR3 DNA: TGTGCCACAGGCCGGGTTTTGAACAACAATGAGCAGTTCTTC. Its protein product is CATGRVLNNNEQFF. Combining the CDR3 with reference TRBV19 and TRBJ2-1 gives the whole variable domain DGGITQSPKYLFRKEGQNVTLSCEQNLNHDAMYWYRQDPGQGLRLIYYSQIVNDFQKGDIAEGYSVSREKKESFPLTVTSAQKNPTAFYLCATGRVLNNNEQFFGPGTRLTVL.

The chain carries TRBV7-2 and TRBJ2-3, with D maybe TRBD2 (5 bases). The CDR3 spans 16 residues. Germline CDR1 reads SGHTA; CDR2 reads FQGNSA. V lost 10 bases and J 11 bases, leaving 31 bases between the germline ends. In nucleotides, the CDR3 is TGTGCCAACAGTTCACCAGCGGATCTACCCGGCTACGAGCAGTATTTT. Its translation is CANSSPADLPGYEQYF.

This sequence joins TRBV20-1 and TRBJ2-7; a weak D match, TRBD1 (6 bases). The DNA end is a closer match to TRBJ2-1, so the J assignment may be wrong. The CDR3 is 14 amino acids. Germline values: CDR1 DFQATT, CDR2 SNEGSKA (reference sequence). Written as DNA, the CDR3 is TGCAGTGCTAGCCAGGACAGTATATCCTACAAGCAGTTCTTC. Residues: CSASQDSISYKQFF.

CDR3 region: CASSLELAIGYTF. CDR3 sequence (DNA): TGTGCCAGCAGCTTAGAATTAGCTATTGGCTACACCTTC. The rearrangement links TRBV7-2 to TRBJ1-2; D is unclear. This CDR3 comprises 13 residues. The germline CDR1 and CDR2 sequences are SGHTA and FQGNSA. The V end was cut by 1 base, the J end by 7 bases, with 10 bases between.

The gene calls are TRBV20-1 and TRBJ2-3; 11 bases align to TRBD2. The length of the CDR3 is 14 residues. The J segment lost 4 bases and the V segment lost 4 bases, leaving 4 bases of the junction unmatched. Germline V gene sequence: CDR1 DFQATT, CDR2 SNEGSKA (reference sequence). CDR3: CSAMVAGGSDTQYF. The CDR3 DNA reads TGCAGTGCTATGGTAGCGGGAGGGTCAGATACGCAGTATTTT.

This clonotype was seen ten or more times. This may stem from a read error, because a much larger clone lies one nucleotide away. A read error is likely, as this CDR3 ends without the conserved phenylalanine or tryptophan. The chain carries TRBV6-1 and TRBJ2-7; D remains ambiguous. The CDR3 has 11 residues. V was trimmed by 6 bases and J by 4 bases, leaving 7 bases between them. CDR1 MNHNS and CDR2 SASEGT come from the germline V gene. The CDR3, as DNA: TGTGCCAGCAGGGCCTCATACGAGCAGTACCTC. This encodes CASRASYEQYL.